This TCR beta chain originates from a study of blood T cells in healthy people across ages. The germline CDR1 and CDR2 sequences are ENHRY and SYGVKD. Trimming cost V 2 bases and J 7 bases; bases outside gene matches: 8. The length of the CDR3 is 15 residues. This clonotype was seen only a few times. Its specificity is unknown. Study results and caveats: Versus aged donors, long-lived donors had higher diversity and more naive CD4+ cells.

A sample-barcoded 5' primer and a J-beta primer mix were used in a second PCR of roughly 6 to 11 cycles. TCRdb reprocessed the 5' RACE reads with MiXCR, giving one entry per CDR3 protein. The table has about 810,000 distinct CDR3 sequences, roughly 34% seen once. This receptor was obtained from a man between 18 and 29 years old in good health. This chain joins TRBV10-3 and TRBJ2-7; 10 bases align to TRBD1. The sample consisted of blood. The CDR3 DNA is TGTGCCATCAGTGAGGACAGGGGGCTAAGGAATGAGCAGTACTTC. This encodes CAISEDRGLRNEQYF.